Sequencing of this T cell receptor beta chain was carried out in a study of cytomegalovirus exposure and HLA in healthy donors. General study results and limits: In a later analysis, HLA-C alleles had the fewest associated TCRs, DRB1 alleles the most.

With regard to this clone: The antigen is not known.

The PCR used 60 Vbeta and 13 Jbeta primers. Assay used: immunoSEQ multiplex PCR; TCRdb lists only in-frame clones, some missing. The table shows about 190,000 clones, with around 77% occurring only once. The V and J ends lost 4 bases and 0 bases respectively, with 12 bases between them. CDR3 length: 15 residues. In germline, CDR1 is SGHDN, CDR2 FVKESK. The chain employs TRBV14 and TRBJ1-1, with D possibly TRBD1 on 5 matching bases. This TCR was recovered from a woman between 18 and 29 years old in good health and CMV-seronegative. What was sequenced was PBMCs. CDR3 amino acids: CASSRWTPMNTEAFF. The CDR3 region has the DNA TGTGCCAGCAGCCGTTGGACACCCATGAACACTGAAGCTTTCTTT.